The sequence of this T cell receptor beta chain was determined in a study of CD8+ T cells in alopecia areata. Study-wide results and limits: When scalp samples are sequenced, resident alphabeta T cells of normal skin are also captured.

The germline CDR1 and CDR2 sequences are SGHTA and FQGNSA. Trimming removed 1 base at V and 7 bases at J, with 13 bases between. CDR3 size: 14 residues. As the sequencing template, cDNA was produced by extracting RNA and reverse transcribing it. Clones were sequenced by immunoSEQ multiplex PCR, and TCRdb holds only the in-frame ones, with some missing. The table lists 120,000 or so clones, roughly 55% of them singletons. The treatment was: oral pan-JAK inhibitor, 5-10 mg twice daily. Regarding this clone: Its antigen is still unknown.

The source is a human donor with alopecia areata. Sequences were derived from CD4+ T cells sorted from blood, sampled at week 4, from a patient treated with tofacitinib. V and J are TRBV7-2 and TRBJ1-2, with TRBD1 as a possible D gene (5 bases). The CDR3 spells CASSLDQGSGGYTF. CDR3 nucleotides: TGTGCCAGCAGCTTAGACCAGGGCTCCGGTGGCTACACCTTC. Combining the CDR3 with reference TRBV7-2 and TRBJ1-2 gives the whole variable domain GAGVSQSPSNKVTEKGKDVELRCDPISGHTALYWYRQSLGQGLEFLIYFQGNSAPDKSGLPSDRFSAERTGGSVSTLTIQRTQQEDSAVYLCASSLDQGSGGYTFGSGTRLTVV.